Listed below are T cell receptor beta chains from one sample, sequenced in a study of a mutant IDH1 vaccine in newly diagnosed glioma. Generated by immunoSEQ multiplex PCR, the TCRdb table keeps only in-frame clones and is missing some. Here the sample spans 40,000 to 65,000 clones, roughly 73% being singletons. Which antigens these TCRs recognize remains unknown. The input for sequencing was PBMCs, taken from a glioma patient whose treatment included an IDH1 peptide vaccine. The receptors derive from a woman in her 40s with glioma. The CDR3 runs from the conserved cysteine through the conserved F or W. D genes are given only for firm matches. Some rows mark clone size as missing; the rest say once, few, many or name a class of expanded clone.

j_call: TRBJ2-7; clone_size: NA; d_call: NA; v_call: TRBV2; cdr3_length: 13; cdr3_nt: TGTGCCAGCGGGCCTGGTGAGGGGAACGAGCAGTACTTC; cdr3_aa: CASGPGEGNEQYF
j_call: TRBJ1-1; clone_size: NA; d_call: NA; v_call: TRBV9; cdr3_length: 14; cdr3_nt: TGTGCCAGCAGCGTAGGCCAGGGCTGGACTGAAGCTTTCTTT; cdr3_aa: CASSVGQGWTEAFF
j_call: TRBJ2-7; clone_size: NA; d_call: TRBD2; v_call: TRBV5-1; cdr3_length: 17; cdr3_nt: TGCGCCAGCAGCTCCGGACTAGCGGGGGGCCAAACCTACGAGCAGTACTTC; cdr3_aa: CASSSGLAGGQTYEQYF
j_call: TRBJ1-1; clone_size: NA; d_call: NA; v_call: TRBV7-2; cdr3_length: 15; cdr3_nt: TGTGCCAGCAGCTTAGACCCGAGGGCGAACACTGAAGCTTTCTTT; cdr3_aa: CASSLDPRANTEAFF
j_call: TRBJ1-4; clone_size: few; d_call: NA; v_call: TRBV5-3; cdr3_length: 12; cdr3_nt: TGTGCCGGGAAGGGGTATAATGAAAAACTGTTTTTT; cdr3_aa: CAGKGYNEKLFF
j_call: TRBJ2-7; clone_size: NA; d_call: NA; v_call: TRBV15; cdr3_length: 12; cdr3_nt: TGTGCCACCGGTGGACAGCTCTACGAGCAGTACTTC; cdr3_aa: CATGGQLYEQYF
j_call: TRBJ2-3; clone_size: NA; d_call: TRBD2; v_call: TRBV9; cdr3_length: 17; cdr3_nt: TGTGCCAGCAGCGTGGACCTGACTAGCGGGGAGGCTTTGGCGCAGTATTTT; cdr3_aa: CASSVDLTSGEALAQYF
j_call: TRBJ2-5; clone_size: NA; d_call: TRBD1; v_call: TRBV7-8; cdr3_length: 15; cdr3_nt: TGTGCCAGCAGCCGCCGACAGGGCGGACAAGAGACCCAGTACTTC; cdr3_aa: CASSRRQGGQETQYF
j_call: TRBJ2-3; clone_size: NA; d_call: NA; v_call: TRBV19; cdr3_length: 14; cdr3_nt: TGTGCCAGTAGTATAATGGAGGGCACAGATACGCAGTATTTT; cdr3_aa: CASSIMEGTDTQYF
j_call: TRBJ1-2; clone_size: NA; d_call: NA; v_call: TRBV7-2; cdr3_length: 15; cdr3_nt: TGTGCCAGCAGCTTAGTAGTAGGAGGGCACTATGGCTACACCTTC; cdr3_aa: CASSLVVGGHYGYTF
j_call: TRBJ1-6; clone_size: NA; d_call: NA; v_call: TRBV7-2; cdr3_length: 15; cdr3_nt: TGTGCCAGCAGCTTAATGCCGAATAATAATTCACCCCTCCACTTT; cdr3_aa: CASSLMPNNNSPLHF
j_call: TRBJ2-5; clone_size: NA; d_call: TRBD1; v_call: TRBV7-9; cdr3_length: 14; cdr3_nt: TGTGCCAGCAGCTCAGGGACAGGTCAAGAGACCCAGTACTTC; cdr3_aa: CASSSGTGQETQYF
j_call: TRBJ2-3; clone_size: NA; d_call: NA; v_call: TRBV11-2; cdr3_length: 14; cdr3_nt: TGTGCCAGCACCTTCAGAGGGGCCCCAGATACGCAGTATTTT; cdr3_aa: CASTFRGAPDTQYF
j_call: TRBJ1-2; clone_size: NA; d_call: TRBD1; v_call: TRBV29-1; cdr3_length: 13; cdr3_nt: TGCAGCGTTGAAGGACAGGGGGCGAATGGCTACACCTTC; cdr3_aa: CSVEGQGANGYTF
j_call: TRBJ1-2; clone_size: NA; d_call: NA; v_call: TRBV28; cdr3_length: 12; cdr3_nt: TGTGCCAGCAGTTTAGTAAACTATGGCTACACCTTC; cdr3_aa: CASSLVNYGYTF
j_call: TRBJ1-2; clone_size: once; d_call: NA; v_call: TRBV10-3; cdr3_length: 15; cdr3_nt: TGTGCCATCAGTGAAAGAGGGAGGGGTCTTTATGGCTACACCTTC; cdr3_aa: CAISERGRGLYGYTF
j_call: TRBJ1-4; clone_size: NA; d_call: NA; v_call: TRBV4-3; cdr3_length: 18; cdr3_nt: TGCGCCAGCAGCCAAGAGGCAGGGGAGAGGGCAACTAATGAAAAACTGTTTTTT; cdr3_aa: CASSQEAGERATNEKLFF